A single sample gave rise to the 11 T cell receptor beta chains below, sequenced in a study of T-cell reconstitution after alpha-beta-depleted transplantation in children. Preparation of the TCRbeta library involved a method that used unique molecular identifiers. A single record per CDR3 protein comes from TCRdb applying MiXCR to the PCR reads. The table has around 440,000 distinct CDR3 sequences, roughly 17% seen once. The material was PBMCs, mostly from graft donor cells, obtained 360 days after TCRalphabeta/CD19-depleted stem cell transplant. The receptors here all came from a boy less than two years old who had a stem cell transplant for Wiskott-Aldrich syndrome, so the T cells may come from the graft donor.

This clonotype was counted many times. J is TRBJ2-3 and V is TRBV6-6; D is uncertain. The CDR3 contains 12 residues. The V and J ends lost 7 bases and 2 bases respectively, with 7 bases between them. Looked up from germline, CDR1 is MNHNY and CDR2 is SVGAGI (reference sequence). CDR3 sequence reads: CASKGITDTQYF. For the CDR3, the DNA is TGTGCCAGCAAGGGCATCACAGATACGCAGTATTTT.

The table lists this clonotype with a few counts. The V and J genes are TRBV12-3 or TRBV12-4 and TRBJ2-7; 7 nucleotides match TRBD1. The ends lost 6 bases at V and 0 bases at J; junction bases unmatched: 8. There are 15 residues in the CDR3. The CDR3 protein is CASSPDRMSSYEQYF. In nucleotides, the CDR3 is TGTGCCAGCAGCCCGGACAGGATGAGCTCCTACGAGCAGTACTTC.

This clonotype was picked up a small number of times. The chain joins TRBV20-1 to TRBJ2-6; D unclear. Trimming shortened V by 1 base and J by 2 bases, and 9 bases separated the two germline ends. The length of the CDR3 is 15 residues. The germline V gene has CDR1 DFQATT and CDR2 SNEGSKA (reference sequence). Written as DNA, the CDR3 is TGCAGTGCTAGAGGAAGCTCCACTGGGGCCAACGTCCTGACTTTC. Protein sequence: CSARGSSTGANVLTF.

The CDR3 region is CASSLSGYIQETQYF. In nucleotides, the CDR3 is TGTGCCAGCAGCTTAAGCGGATACATACAAGAGACCCAGTACTTC. The chain carries TRBV13 and TRBJ2-5; a possible D gene is TRBD2 (5 bases). V was pared by 2 bases and J by 2 bases, with 12 bases between. Germline V lookup: CDR1 PRHDT, CDR2 FYEKMQ (reference sequence). This CDR3 has 15 amino acids. Combining the CDR3 with reference TRBV13 and TRBJ2-5 gives the whole variable domain AAGVIQSPRHLIKEKRETATLKCYPIPRHDTVYWYQQGPGQDPQFLISFYEKMQSDKGSIPDRFSAQQFSDYHSELNMSSLELGDSALYFCASSLSGYIQETQYFGPGTRLLVL.

This clonotype was recorded many times. This chain uses TRBV10-3 with TRBJ2-7; 10 bases fit TRBD1. CDR3 length equals 12 residues. Germline V gene sequence: CDR1 ENHRY, CDR2 SYGVKD. Trimming cost V 5 bases and J 6 bases; bases outside gene matches: 1. The CDR3 spells CAISRTGGEQYF. CDR3 coding DNA: TGTGCCATCAGTCGGACAGGGGGCGAGCAGTACTTC.

As for this clonotype: Sequence at one end of the junction differs from germline and may be a read error. J is TRBJ1-2 and V is TRBV10-3; 7 nucleotides agree with TRBD1. Germline CDR1 and CDR2: ENHRY and SYGVKD. The CDR3 is made up of 15 amino acids. The CDR3 nucleotides are TGTGCCTTCAGGGCCGGGACAGCGTCTAACTATGGCTACACCTTC. Its protein product is CAFRAGTASNYGYTF.

This clonotype was seen a few times. This chain connects TRBV12-3 or TRBV12-4 to TRBJ1-6, with a possible D match to TRBD1 (5 bases). This CDR3 is 17 amino acids long. Trimming took 4 bases from V and 1 from J, leaving 14 bases between them. As DNA, the CDR3 is TGTGCCAGCAGTTCCGGGGGGGGAGGTTCCTATAATTCACCCCTCCACTTT. Amino acids: CASSSGGGGSYNSPLHF.

This sequence joins TRBV9 and TRBJ2-7; possibly TRBD2 for D (5 bases). The germline V gene has CDR1 SGDLS and CDR2 YYNGEE. The CDR3 has 15 amino acids. V lost 0 bases, J lost 3 bases, and 13 bases lay in between. CDR3: CASSVGAGRGYEQYF. CDR3 nucleotide sequence: TGTGCCAGCAGCGTAGGGGCAGGCCGGGGCTACGAGCAGTACTTC. Filled out from reference TRBV9 and TRBJ2-7, the complete variable domain reads DSGVTQTPKHLITATGQRVTLRCSPRSGDLSVYWYQQSLDQGLQFLIQYYNGEERAKGNILERFSAQQFPDLHSELNLSSLELGDSALYFCASSVGAGRGYEQYFGPGTRLTVT.

The chain employs TRBV9 and TRBJ2-3; TRBD1 agrees at 7 bases. There are 16 residues in the CDR3. V lost 4 bases, J lost 5 bases, and 13 bases stayed unmatched. CDR1 and CDR2 from the germline V gene are SGDLS and YYNGEE. Written as DNA, the CDR3 is TGTGCCAGCAGCCCAACCTTGACAGGGTCAAGAGATACGCAGTATTTT. Translation: CASSPTLTGSRDTQYF.

This clonotype was seen a few times. The rearrangement uses TRBV4-2 and TRBJ2-1; the match to TRBD2 covers 8 bases. Trimming at V came to 5 bases and at J to 14 bases, leaving 32 bases not matched to a gene. Germline V gives CDR1 LGHNA, CDR2 YNFKEQ. The CDR3 contains 20 residues. DNA for the CDR3: TGTGCCAGCAGCAGTAGGGAAGGGCCTAGCGGGTCCCCCCCCATAGGCTACAAGTTCTTC. Protein: CASSSREGPSGSPPIGYKFF.

This clonotype was found many times. The V call is TRBV11-2, the J call TRBJ2-5; no firm D call. Germline-derived CDR1 and CDR2 are SGHAT and FQNNGV. Trimming took 3 bases from V and 2 from J, leaving 7 bases between them. The CDR3 has 13 amino acids. The CDR3, as DNA: TGTGCCAGCAGCTTCTCAGAGCAAGAGACCCAGTACTTC. Amino acid sequence: CASSFSEQETQYF.